This passage covers 23 T cell receptor beta chains from one sample sequenced in a study of T cells in pancreatic ductal adenocarcinoma. Selected pancreatic ductal adenocarcinoma patients had undergone surgery without neoadjuvant therapy. TCRdb keeps only in-frame clones here, not all; method: immunoSEQ multiplex PCR. The table lists about 98,000 clones, 90% to 95% of them singletons, with roughly 3% in the top ten. The sample comprised PBMCs. The receptors stem from a human donor with pancreatic ductal adenocarcinoma.

The V and J genes are TRBV7-9 and TRBJ2-7; D is uncertain. CDR3 size: 11 residues. Germline V gives CDR1 SEHNR, CDR2 FQNEAQ (reference sequence). V lost 5 bases to trimming and J lost 3 bases, with 5 bases between them. CDR3 residues: CASSRLYEQYF. The CDR3 DNA is TGTGCCAGCAGCCGTCTCTACGAGCAGTACTTC.

This clone was recorded once. The V call is TRBV5-1, the J call TRBJ2-3; 8 bases are shared with TRBD1. V shed 1 base, J shed 0 bases, and the junction held 4 bases outside the gene matches. The CDR3 extends over 16 amino acids. CDR1 and CDR2 (germline): SGHRS, YFSETQ. CDR3 protein: CASSLNRDRSTDTQYF. In DNA form, the CDR3 reads TGCGCCAGCAGCTTGAATCGGGACAGGAGCACAGATACGCAGTATTTT.

J is TRBJ2-7 and V is TRBV15; D is undetermined. Germline values: CDR1 LNHNV, CDR2 YYDKDF (reference sequence). The V and J ends lost 1 base and 3 bases respectively, with 19 bases between them. CDR3 length: 17 residues. Here the CDR3 DNA reads TGTGCCACCAGCAGAGGTATAGAAACCCGCGATCGCTACGAGCAGTACTTC. This codes for CATSRGIETRDRYEQYF.

The chain uses TRBV28 and TRBJ1-5; D remains unclear. Germline lookup yields CDR1 MDHEN and CDR2 SYDVKM. The CDR3 runs to 13 residues. V was cut by 6 bases and J by 0 bases, with 6 bases left in between. The CDR3 loop reads CASRRDSNQPQHF. The CDR3 nucleotides are TGTGCCAGCAGACGAGATAGCAATCAGCCCCAGCATTTT. Full variable domain (remainder filled in from reference TRBV28 and TRBJ1-5): DVKVTQSSRYLVKRTGEKVFLECVQDMDHENMFWYRQDPGLGLRLIYFSYDVKMKEKGDIPEGYSVSREKKERFSLILESASTNQTSMYLCASRRDSNQPQHFGDGTRLSIL.

The V call is TRBV28, the J call TRBJ1-4, with a weak D call TRBD1 (6 bases). Looked up from germline, CDR1 is MDHEN and CDR2 is SYDVKM. V was pared by 7 bases and J by 8 bases, with 20 bases between. This CDR3 has 15 residues. CDR3 loop: CASTPVGGMGEKLFF. The CDR3 region has the DNA TGTGCCAGCACGCCTGTAGGGGGTATGGGAGAAAAACTGTTTTTT.

The rearrangement links TRBV2 to TRBJ2-7; D ambiguous. The CDR3 is made up of 11 amino acids. The germline V and J ends were trimmed by 6 bases and 3 bases, with 6 bases remaining between them. From germline, CDR1 is SNHLY and CDR2 FYNNEI. CDR3 sequence reads: CASSRSYEQYF. DNA for the CDR3: TGTGCCAGCAGCCGGAGCTACGAGCAGTACTTC.

CDR3 sequence: CASSLEWTSKFF. In DNA form, the CDR3 reads TGTGCCAGCAGCTTAGAATGGACTAGCAAGTTCTTC. The chain joins TRBV7-2 to TRBJ2-1; 8 bases are shared with TRBD2. The ends lost 1 base at V and 14 bases at J; junction bases unmatched: 4. This CDR3 is built from 12 residues. Germline values: CDR1 SGHTA, CDR2 FQGNSA.

The genes are TRBV5-1 and TRBJ2-7, with TRBD2 as a possible D gene (7 bases). V lost 3 bases to trimming and J lost 6 bases, with 13 bases between them. CDR3 length: 13 amino acids. Germline V lookup: CDR1 SGHRS, CDR2 YFSETQ. In DNA form, the CDR3 reads TGCGCCAGCAGCTGGGAGGGGGAGGGCGAGCAGTACTTC. Translating gives CASSWEGEGEQYF.

V and J are TRBV19 and TRBJ2-7, with D tentatively TRBD2 (5 bases). The CDR3 consists of 12 residues. Trimming took 10 bases from V and 2 from J, leaving 12 bases between them. The V gene's germline CDR1 is LNHDA and CDR2 SQIVND (reference sequence). The CDR3 DNA sequence: TGTGCCACTACGGACGGGACCTACGAGCAGTACTTC. Its protein product is CATTDGTYEQYF. The full variable domain, with the rest looked up from reference TRBV19 and TRBJ2-7, is DGGITQSPKYLFRKEGQNVTLSCEQNLNHDAMYWYRQDPGQGLRLIYYSQIVNDFQKGDIAEGYSVSREKKESFPLTVTSAQKNPTAFYLCATTDGTYEQYFGPGTRLTVT.

The V and J genes are TRBV30 and TRBJ2-7; no clear D gene. Trimming left V 4 bases short and J 7 bases short, with 11 bases between. This CDR3 is built from 11 residues. The germline gives CDR1 GTSNPN, CDR2 SVGIG (reference sequence). The CDR3: CAWTALAEQYF. The CDR3 bases are TGTGCCTGGACCGCTCTCGCGGAGCAGTACTTC.

This chain connects TRBV19 to TRBJ1-2; the D gene is possibly TRBD1 (5 bases). Trimming removed 3 bases from V and 4 bases from J, with 15 bases in between. This CDR3 has 15 amino acids. From germline, CDR1 is LNHDA and CDR2 SQIVND (reference sequence). CDR3 DNA sequence: TGTGCCAGTAGTATTACCCCCCCGGGGGGCTATGGCTACACCTTC. It translates to CASSITPPGGYGYTF.

V gene TRBV5-1 combines with J gene TRBJ2-1, with TRBD1 matching over 7 bases. CDR1 is SGHRS and CDR2 is YFSETQ in the germline V gene. The J segment lost 8 bases and the V segment lost 0 bases, leaving 5 bases of the junction unmatched. CDR3 length equals 14 residues. This chain's CDR3 is CASSLGQGFDEQFF. CDR3 DNA: TGCGCCAGCAGCTTGGGACAGGGTTTCGATGAGCAGTTCTTC.

The genes are TRBV7-2 and TRBJ2-7; 7 bases align to TRBD1. The germline V gene encodes CDR1 SGHTA and CDR2 FQGNSA. CDR3 length: 13 residues. V was clipped by 8 bases and J by 5 bases; unmatched bases: 9. CDR3 loop: CASGLTGFHEQYF. CDR3 in DNA: TGTGCCAGCGGACTGACAGGGTTCCACGAGCAGTACTTC.

The chain is built from TRBV30 and TRBJ1-2; 8 bases align to TRBD1. The V and J ends lost 2 bases and 4 bases, in that order; junction bases with no gene match: 9. The CDR3 spans 15 residues. Germline V gives CDR1 GTSNPN, CDR2 SVGIG (reference sequence). CDR3 sequence reads: CAWSRAGGAGYGYTF. DNA for the CDR3: TGTGCCTGGAGTCGAGCAGGGGGCGCAGGCTATGGCTACACCTTC.

The chain uses TRBV28 and TRBJ1-4; perhaps TRBD1 as D (5 bases). The CDR3 is made up of 15 amino acids. Germline V gene data show CDR1 as MDHEN and CDR2 as SYDVKM. Trimming took off 2 bases at V and 0 bases at J, with 7 bases between the two ends. The CDR3 DNA reads TGTGCCAGCAGTTTACTACAGGCAACTAATGAAAAACTGTTTTTT. This gives the protein CASSLLQATNEKLFF.

CDR3 bases: TGTGCCTGGAGTCGGGTTACCGGGGAGCTGTTTTTT. Translation: CAWSRVTGELFF. The genes are TRBV30 and TRBJ2-2; D call uncertain. V was trimmed by 2 bases and J by 5 bases, leaving 6 bases between them. This CDR3 has 12 residues. From germline, CDR1 is GTSNPN and CDR2 SVGIG (reference sequence).

The rearrangement uses TRBV6-6 and TRBJ2-5; 7 bases map to TRBD2. The germline V gene encodes CDR1 MNHNY and CDR2 SVGAGI (reference sequence). The junction had 7 bases not matched to a gene; V was cut back by 5 bases and J by 4 bases. This CDR3 is built from 14 residues. CDR3 nucleotides: TGTGCCAGCAGTCTCCGGGAGGAGGGAGAGACCCAGTACTTC. Its protein product is CASSLREEGETQYF.

The J gene is TRBJ2-3, the V gene TRBV29-1; the match to TRBD2 covers 11 bases. This CDR3 has 14 residues. Trimming cost V 5 bases and J 2 bases; bases outside gene matches: 3. The V gene's germline CDR1 is SQVTM and CDR2 ANQGSEA. CDR3 coding DNA: TGCAGCGTTCGTAGCGGGAGGGACACAGATACGCAGTATTTT. Translated: CSVRSGRDTDTQYF.

The chain is built from TRBV7-9 and TRBJ2-3, with 9 bases matching TRBD2. This CDR3 is built from 16 residues. Germline V lookup: CDR1 SEHNR, CDR2 FQNEAQ (reference sequence). J gave up 5 bases and V 7 bases, and 13 bases lay outside the gene matches. The CDR3 loop reads CASISGSEAYRDTQYF. CDR3 sequence (DNA): TGTGCCAGCATTAGCGGGAGTGAGGCCTACCGAGATACGCAGTATTTT.

The chain uses TRBV9 and TRBJ2-1; possible D gene TRBD2, 5 bases. Trimming pared 4 bases from V and 1 base from J, leaving 12 bases between. CDR3 size: 15 residues. Germline CDR1 and CDR2: SGDLS and YYNGEE. The CDR3 region has the DNA TGTGCCAGCAGCCCCTATGAGCGGTCCTACAATGAGCAGTTCTTC. Translation gives CASSPYERSYNEQFF.

The chain carries TRBV19 and TRBJ1-1; D is perhaps TRBD1 (6 bases). CDR1 and CDR2 (germline): LNHDA, SQIVND (reference sequence). V was shortened by 5 bases and J by 0 bases, with 10 bases between the two germline ends. The CDR3 spans 14 residues. For the CDR3, the DNA is TGTGCCAGTAGTTATGGGGGCTTGAACACTGAAGCTTTCTTT. This translates into CASSYGGLNTEAFF.

This chain joins TRBV9 and TRBJ2-7, with 8 positions matching TRBD1. V was clipped by 0 bases and J by 0 bases; unmatched bases: 2. The CDR3 is 15 amino acids. Germline V gene sequence: CDR1 SGDLS, CDR2 YYNGEE. CDR3 sequence reads: CASSVGTGPSYEQYF. As DNA, the CDR3 is TGTGCCAGCAGCGTAGGGACAGGGCCCTCCTACGAGCAGTACTTC.

The chain recombines TRBV28 with TRBJ1-4; D unresolved. The V gene lost 9 bases and the J gene lost 7 bases, with 12 bases spanning the gap. The CDR3 sequence is 12 residues long. Germline lookup yields CDR1 MDHEN and CDR2 SYDVKM. CDR3: CASRRLREKLFF. CDR3 in DNA: TGTGCCAGTCGGAGGTTGCGTGAAAAACTGTTTTTT.